This T cell receptor (beta chain) is from a study of cytomegalovirus exposure and HLA in healthy donors. Study overall: From HLA-typed donors, an early data release held approximately 85 million unique TCRs.

Primers for the PCR totalled 60 Vbeta and 13 Jbeta. Profiling relied on immunoSEQ multiplex PCR, and the TCRdb table lists in-frame clones only, not all of them. The table lists 210,000 or so clones, 85% to 90% of them singletons. Notes on this clone: Its target is unknown.

General study results and limits: What a later analysis showed was that several of the most significant clusters appeared linked to common viral pathogens.

The CDR3 length is 14 residues. Losses at the gene ends were 4 bases for V and 4 bases for J; bases not matched to a gene: 5. Looked up from germline, CDR1 is MRHNA and CDR2 is SNTAGT. The material sequenced was PBMCs. This receptor was obtained from a woman aged 18 to 35 in good health and CMV-seronegative. The chain carries TRBV6-4 and TRBJ2-3; 7 positions match TRBD2. The CDR3 loop reads CASSGGGSSDTQYF. Written as DNA, the CDR3 is TGTGCCAGCAGTGGGGGCGGGAGCTCAGATACGCAGTATTTT.